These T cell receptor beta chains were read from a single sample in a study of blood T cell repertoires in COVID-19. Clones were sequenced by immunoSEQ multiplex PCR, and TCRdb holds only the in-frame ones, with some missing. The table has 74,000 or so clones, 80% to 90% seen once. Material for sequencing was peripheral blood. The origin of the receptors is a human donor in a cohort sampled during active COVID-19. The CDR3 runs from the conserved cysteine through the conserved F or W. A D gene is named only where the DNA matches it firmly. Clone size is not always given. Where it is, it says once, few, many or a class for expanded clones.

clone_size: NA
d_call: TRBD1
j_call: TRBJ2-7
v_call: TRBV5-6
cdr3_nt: TGTGCCAGCAGCACCGGGACAGGGAAAAGTTGGCAGTACTTC
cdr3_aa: CASSTGTGKSWQYF

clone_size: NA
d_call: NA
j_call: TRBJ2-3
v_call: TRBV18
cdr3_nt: TGTGCCAGCTCACCACGGCAGGGGCGCGGGACAGATACGCAGTATTTT
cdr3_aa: CASSPRQGRGTDTQYF

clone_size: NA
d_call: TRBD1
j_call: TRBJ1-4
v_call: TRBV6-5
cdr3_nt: TGTGCCAGTAACAGGGGGCGCGATGAAAAACTGTTTTTT
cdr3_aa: CASNRGRDEKLFF

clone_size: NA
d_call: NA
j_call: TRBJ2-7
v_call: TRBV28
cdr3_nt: TGTGCCACACAGGTCTCCTACGAGCAGTACTTC
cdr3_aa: CATQVSYEQYF

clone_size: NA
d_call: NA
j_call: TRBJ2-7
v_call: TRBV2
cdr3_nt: TGTGCCAGCAGTGAGGCTGGTGACTTTCTGTACGAGCAGTACTTC
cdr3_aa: CASSEAGDFLYEQYF

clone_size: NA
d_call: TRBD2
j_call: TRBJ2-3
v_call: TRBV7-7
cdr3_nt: TGTGCTAGCAGCTTAGGTAGCGGGAGCACAGATACGCAGTATTTT
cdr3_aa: CASSLGSGSTDTQYF

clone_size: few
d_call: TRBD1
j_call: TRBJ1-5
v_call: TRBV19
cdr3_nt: TGTGCCAGTAGTTCACTACAGGGGAATCTCGATCAGCCCCAGCATTTT
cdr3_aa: CASSSLQGNLDQPQHF

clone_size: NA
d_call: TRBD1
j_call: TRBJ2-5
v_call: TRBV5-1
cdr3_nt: TGCGCCAGCAGCTTGGAGGGGGCTGGGTGGGAGACCCAGTACTTC
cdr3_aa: CASSLEGAGWETQYF

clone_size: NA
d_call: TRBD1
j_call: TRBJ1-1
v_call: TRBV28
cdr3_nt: TGTGCCAGCAGTTTAGGGACAGGGGGCACTGAAGCTTTCTTT
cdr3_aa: CASSLGTGGTEAFF

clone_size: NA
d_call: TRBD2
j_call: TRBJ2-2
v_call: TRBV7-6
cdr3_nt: TGTGCCACCAAACTAGCGGGAGGAGCGTTCGGGGAGCTGTTTTTT
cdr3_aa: CATKLAGGAFGELFF

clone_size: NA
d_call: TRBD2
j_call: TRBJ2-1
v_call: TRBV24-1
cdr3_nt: TGTGCCACCAGTGATTTGCCTCAAACCGGGACTAGCGGGAGGGTGAATGAGCAGTTCTTC
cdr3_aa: CATSDLPQTGTSGRVNEQFF

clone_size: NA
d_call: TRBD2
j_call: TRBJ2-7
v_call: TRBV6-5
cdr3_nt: TGTGCCAGCAGACCTACGGGGGGGAGCTCCTACGAGCAGTACTTC
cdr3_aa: CASRPTGGSSYEQYF

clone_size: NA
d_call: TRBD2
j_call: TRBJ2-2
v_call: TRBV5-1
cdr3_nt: TGCGCCAGCAGCTGGGTAGCGGGGGACACCGGGGAGCTGTTTTTT
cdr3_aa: CASSWVAGDTGELFF

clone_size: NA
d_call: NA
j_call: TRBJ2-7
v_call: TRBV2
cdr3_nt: TGTGCCAGCAAGGGGAACAGGACGGCCCTTCCCTACGAGCAGTACTTC
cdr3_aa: CASKGNRTALPYEQYF

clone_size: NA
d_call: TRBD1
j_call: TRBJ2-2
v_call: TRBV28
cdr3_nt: TGTGCCAGCAGTTTTTGGCAGGGGGCATCCGGGGAGCTGTTTTTT
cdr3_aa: CASSFWQGASGELFF

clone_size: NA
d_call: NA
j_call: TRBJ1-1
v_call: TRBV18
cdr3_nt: TGTGCCAGCTCGCCGAACAGAAACACTGAAGCTTTCTTT
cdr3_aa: CASSPNRNTEAFF

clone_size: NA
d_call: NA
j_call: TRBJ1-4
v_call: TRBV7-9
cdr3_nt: TGTGCCAGCAGCTTAGGAGGCGAAAAACTGTTTTTT
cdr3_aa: CASSLGGEKLFF

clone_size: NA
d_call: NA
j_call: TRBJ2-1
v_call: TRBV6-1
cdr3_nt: TGTGCCAGCAGTGACCCTAGAGGCCCCTTCTTC
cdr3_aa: CASSDPRGPFF

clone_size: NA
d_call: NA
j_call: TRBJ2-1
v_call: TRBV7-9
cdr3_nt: TGTGCCAGCACCTTTGGCCAAGGGGGGCAGTTCTTC
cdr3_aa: CASTFGQGGQFF

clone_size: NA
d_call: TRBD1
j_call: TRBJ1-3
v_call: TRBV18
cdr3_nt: TGTGCCAGCTCGGGACAGCACTCTGGAAACACCATATATTTT
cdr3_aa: CASSGQHSGNTIYF

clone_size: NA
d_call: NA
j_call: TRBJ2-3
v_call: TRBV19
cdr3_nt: TGTGCCAGTAGTGATGTCCAGGGAAAGGCGCAGTATTTT
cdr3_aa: CASSDVQGKAQYF

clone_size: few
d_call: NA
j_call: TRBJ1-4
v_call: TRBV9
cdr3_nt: TGTGCCAGCAGCAACGGACAGATCAATGAAAAACTGTTTTTT
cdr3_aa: CASSNGQINEKLFF

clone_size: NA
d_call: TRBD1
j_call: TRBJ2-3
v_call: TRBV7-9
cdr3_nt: TGTGCCAGCAGCTTACGGACAGGGGACACAGATACGCAGTATTTT
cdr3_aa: CASSLRTGDTDTQYF

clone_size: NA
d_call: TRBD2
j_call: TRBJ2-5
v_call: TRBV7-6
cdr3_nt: TGTGCCAGCAGCCCCGGGACTAGCGGGGGACTACAAGAGACCCAGTACTTC
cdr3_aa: CASSPGTSGGLQETQYF

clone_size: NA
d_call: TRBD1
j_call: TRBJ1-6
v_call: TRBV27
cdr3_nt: TGTGCCAGCAGTCGGGACAGTCTTAATTCACCCCTCCACTTT
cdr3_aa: CASSRDSLNSPLHF

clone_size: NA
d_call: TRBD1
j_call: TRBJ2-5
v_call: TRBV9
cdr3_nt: TGTGCCAGCAGCGTAGAGGGACAGGGATTGACCCAGTACTTC
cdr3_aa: CASSVEGQGLTQYF

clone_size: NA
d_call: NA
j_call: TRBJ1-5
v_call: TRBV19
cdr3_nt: TGTGCCAGTAGTATGGTATCCAGTCAGCCCCAGCATTTT
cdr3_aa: CASSMVSSQPQHF

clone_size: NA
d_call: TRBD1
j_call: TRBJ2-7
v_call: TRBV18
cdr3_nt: TGTGCCAGCTCAGAGACAGGGCTTAACTACGAGCAGTACTTC
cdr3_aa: CASSETGLNYEQYF

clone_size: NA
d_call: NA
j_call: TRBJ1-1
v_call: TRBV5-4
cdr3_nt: TGTGCCAGCAGCTTGGTTAGCTCGAACACTGAAGCTTTCTTT
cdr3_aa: CASSLVSSNTEAFF

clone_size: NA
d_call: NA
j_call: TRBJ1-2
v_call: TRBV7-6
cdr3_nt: TGTGCCAGCAGCTTAATAGATGGGGGCAGGGACAACTATGGCTACACCTTC
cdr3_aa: CASSLIDGGRDNYGYTF

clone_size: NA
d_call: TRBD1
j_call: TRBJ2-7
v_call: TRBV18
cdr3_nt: TGTGCCAGCTCACTCGGACAGGGAACCTACGAGCAGTACTTC
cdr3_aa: CASSLGQGTYEQYF

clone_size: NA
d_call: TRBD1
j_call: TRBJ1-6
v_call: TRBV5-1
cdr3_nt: TGCGCCAGCAGTTTACAGGGGAATGATAATTCACCCCTCCACTTT
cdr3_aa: CASSLQGNDNSPLHF

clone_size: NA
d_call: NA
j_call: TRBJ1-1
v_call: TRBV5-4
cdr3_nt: TGTGCCAGCAGCTTCGGGGATACTGAAGCTTTCTTT
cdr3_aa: CASSFGDTEAFF

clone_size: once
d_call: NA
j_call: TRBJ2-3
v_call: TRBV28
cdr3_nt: TGTGCCAGCAGTCATCTAGGCGGGGACCCCACAGATACGCAGTATTTT
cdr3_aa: CASSHLGGDPTDTQYF

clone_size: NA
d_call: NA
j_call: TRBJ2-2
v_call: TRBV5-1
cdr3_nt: TGCGCCAGCAGCCCGGACAGCGGAATCACCACCGGGGAGCTGTTTTTT
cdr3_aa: CASSPDSGITTGELFF

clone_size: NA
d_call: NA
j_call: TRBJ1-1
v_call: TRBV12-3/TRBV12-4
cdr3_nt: TGTGCCAGCAGTTTAGGACAGGTATCTGAAGCTTTCTTT
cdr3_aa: CASSLGQVSEAFF

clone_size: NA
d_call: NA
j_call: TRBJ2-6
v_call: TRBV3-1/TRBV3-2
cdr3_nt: TGTGCCAGCAGCCTACAAAGATCCAACGTCCTGACTTTC
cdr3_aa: CASSLQRSNVLTF

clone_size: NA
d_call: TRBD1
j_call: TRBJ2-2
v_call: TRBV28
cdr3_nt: TGTGCCAGCAGTCACCCTGACAGGGCCGGGGAGCTGTTTTTT
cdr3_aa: CASSHPDRAGELFF

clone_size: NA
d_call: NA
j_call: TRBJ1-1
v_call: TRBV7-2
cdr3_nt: TGTGCCAGCAGCTTAGTGGAGGGCTTGAAACCTGAAGCTTTCTTT
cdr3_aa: CASSLVEGLKPEAFF

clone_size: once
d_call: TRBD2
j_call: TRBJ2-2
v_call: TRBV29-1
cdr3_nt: TGCAGCGTCGGGGGGGCGGTAACAAACACCGGGGAGCTGTTTTTT
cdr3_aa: CSVGGAVTNTGELFF

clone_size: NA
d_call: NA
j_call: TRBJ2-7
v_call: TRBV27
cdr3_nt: TGTGCCAGTTTCGACAGAGTAACCTACGAGCAGTACTTC
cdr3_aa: CASFDRVTYEQYF